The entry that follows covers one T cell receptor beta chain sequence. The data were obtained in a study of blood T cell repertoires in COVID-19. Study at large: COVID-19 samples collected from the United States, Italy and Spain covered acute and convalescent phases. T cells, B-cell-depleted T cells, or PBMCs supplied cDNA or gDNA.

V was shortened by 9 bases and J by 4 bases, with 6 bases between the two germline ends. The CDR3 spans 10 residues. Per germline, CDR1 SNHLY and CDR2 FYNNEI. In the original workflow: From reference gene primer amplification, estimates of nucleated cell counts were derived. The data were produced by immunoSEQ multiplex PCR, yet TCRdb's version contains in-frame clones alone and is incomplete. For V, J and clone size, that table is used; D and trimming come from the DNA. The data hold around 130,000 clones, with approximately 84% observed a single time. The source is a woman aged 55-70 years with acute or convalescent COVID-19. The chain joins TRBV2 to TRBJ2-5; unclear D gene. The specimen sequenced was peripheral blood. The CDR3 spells CASGRETQYF. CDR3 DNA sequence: TGTGCCAGTGGTAGAGAGACCCAGTACTTC.